This T cell receptor beta chain originates from a study of OX40 agonist ivuxolimab in advanced cancers. Produced via immunoSEQ multiplex PCR; TCRdb's table is partial and in-frame only. This sample yields 40,000 or so clones, of which more than 70% are seen a single time; approximately 13% belongs to the top ten. Per germline, CDR1 SGHAT and CDR2 FQNNGV. Trimming shortened V by 6 bases and J by 6 bases, and 11 bases separated the two germline ends. This CDR3 region has 12 residues. This specimen was CD4+ or CD8+ T cells sorted from blood, taken in a trial of the OX40 agonist ivuxolimab. This sequence joins TRBV11-2 and TRBJ1-1, with D possibly TRBD1 on 5 matching bases. This receptor was obtained from an adult with an advanced solid tumor such as melanoma, head and neck, liver or kidney cancer. The DNA for the CDR3 is TGTGCCAGCAGGGGCCCCAGGGCTGAAGCTTTCTTT. It specifies CASRGPRAEAFF.